Listed below are T cell receptor beta chains from one sample, sequenced in a study of T cell repertoires in cytomegalovirus infection. In TCRdb, the reads were re-called with MiXCR into one record per CDR3 protein. The sample yields just under 500,000 distinct CDR3 sequences, roughly a third seen once. Their cognate antigens are unknown. The sequencing used cultured PBMCs, collected from culture after CMV antigen stimulation. These receptors all stem from a human donor in good health (CMV status not recorded). Some clones in this sample may be carry-over from other donors' samples. Each CDR3 is given with its conserved first and last residue. A D gene is named only where the DNA matches it firmly. Where a row states a size, it is once, few, many or the class of an expanded clone; other rows omit it.

>TRBJ2-7|few|TRBD2|TRBV7-3
TGTGCCAGCAGCTTAGCGTCCCACTCTAGCGGGAGGGCCTACGAGCAGTACTTC
CASSLASHSSGRAYEQYF
>TRBJ1-1|many|NA|TRBV7-9
TGTGCCAGCAGCCACCCTGGGACTGAAGCTTTCTTT
CASSHPGTEAFF
>TRBJ2-5|few|TRBD2|TRBV6-5
TGTGCCAGCAGTCCGCCAGGCGGGAGAGAGACCCAGTACTTC
CASSPPGGRETQYF
>TRBJ2-7|many|TRBD2|TRBV7-2
TGTGCCAGCAGCTTAGAGGGAGGGCCTGCTTACGAGCAGTACTTC
CASSLEGGPAYEQYF
>TRBJ1-5|NA|NA|TRBV12-3/TRBV12-4
TGTGCCAGCAGTTTAGGGAGATATAGCAATCAGCCCCAGCATTTT
CASSLGRYSNQPQHF
>TRBJ1-1|NA|TRBD1|TRBV11-2
TGTGCCAGCAGCTTAGGTATTTGGGACAGCAACACTGAAGCTTTCTTT
CASSLGIWDSNTEAFF
>TRBJ1-6|NA|NA|TRBV7-2
TGTGCCAGCAGCTTAGAAGTCGCACCCCCCCACTTT
CASSLEVAPPHF
>TRBJ2-5|NA|NA|TRBV2
TGTGCCAGCAGTGAAAATCGGGTGGGCAAATCACCTCAAGAGACCCAGTACTTC
CASSENRVGKSPQETQYF
>TRBJ2-5|NA|NA|TRBV27
TGTGCCAGCAGTCCCAGGACCGCGGGGTCCCAGTACTTC
CASSPRTAGSQYF
>TRBJ2-3|once|NA|TRBV4-1
TGTGCCAGCAGCCCCCCGGCTCAGGATACGCAGTATTTT
CASSPPAQDTQYF
>TRBJ1-1|few|NA|TRBV5-1
TGCGCCAGCCCCAAGGTATGGACAGACAACACTGAAGCTTTCTTT
CASPKVWTDNTEAFF
>TRBJ2-7|NA|NA|TRBV19
TGTGCCAGTAGAGAGGGGGGGATGCGCGAGCAGTACTTC
CASREGGMREQYF
>TRBJ2-2|NA|TRBD2|TRBV14
TGTGCCAGCAGCCCGCCGGGACTAGCAAGTCACGGAGTGAGGGAGCTGTTTTTT
CASSPPGLASHGVRELFF
>TRBJ2-3|NA|NA|TRBV6-5
TGTGCCAGCAGTTACTACCCGGGCAGTCTTCGGGGTACGCAGTATTTT
CASSYYPGSLRGTQYF
>TRBJ1-3|NA|NA|TRBV28
TGTGCCAGCAGTTCGGCATCGCCTGGAAACACCATATATTTT
CASSSASPGNTIYF
>TRBJ1-1|once|TRBD1|TRBV25-1
TGTGCCAGCGAACAGGGGCCAGGTGGAGCTTTCTTT
CASEQGPGGAFF
>TRBJ2-7|many|NA|TRBV5-8
TGTGCCAGCAGCTTGTTCTACGAGCAGTACTTC
CASSLFYEQYF
>TRBJ2-1|many|TRBD2|TRBV28
TGTGCCAGCAGTTTAGGGCTAGGGGAGGGGTTCTTC
CASSLGLGEGFF
>TRBJ2-5|NA|TRBD2|TRBV5-1
TGCGCCAGCAGCTCTAGCGGGATGACACGAGGAGAGACCCAGTACTTC
CASSSSGMTRGETQYF
>TRBJ2-7|few|TRBD2|TRBV14
TGTGCCAGCAGCCAAGTAGCGGGGGGCTACGAGCAGTACTTC
CASSQVAGGYEQYF
>TRBJ1-1|NA|NA|TRBV18
TGTGCCAGCTCAGCCAAGACGAACACTGAAGCTTTCTTT
CASSAKTNTEAFF
>TRBJ2-1|few|NA|TRBV7-9
TGTGCCAGCAGCTTAGCCGGGCAGGGCGACAATGAGCAGTTCTTC
CASSLAGQGDNEQFF
>TRBJ2-2|NA|NA|TRBV6-2/TRBV6-3
TGTGCCAGCAGTTACTCGACGGTACCCCCTCCCACCGGGGAGCTGTTTTTT
CASSYSTVPPPTGELFF
>TRBJ2-7|NA|NA|TRBV7-9
TGTGCCAGCAGCGGAGAGGGAGTCTCGTACGAGCAGTACTTC
CASSGEGVSYEQYF
>TRBJ2-1|few|TRBD2|TRBV7-8
TGTGCCAGCAGCTTACCCGGGACTAGCGTGTACAATGAGCAGTTCTTC
CASSLPGTSVYNEQFF
>TRBJ2-7|NA|NA|TRBV14
TGTGCCAGCAGCCAAGCGAGCAGGCAAGAAGTCTACGAGCAGTACTTC
CASSQASRQEVYEQYF
>TRBJ1-3|few|TRBD1|TRBV9
TGTGCCAGCAGCGTAAGGACAGGGGCTGGAAACACCATATATTTT
CASSVRTGAGNTIYF
>TRBJ2-5|once|NA|TRBV11-2
TGTGCCAGCAGACCCCCAGCTTCCGGTGAGGGAGAGACCCAGTACTTC
CASRPPASGEGETQYF
>TRBJ2-1|few|NA|TRBV7-8
TGTGCCAGCAGCTTAGCGCGGCGAGCGACTTACAATGAGCAGTTCTTC
CASSLARRATYNEQFF
>TRBJ1-5|few|TRBD1|TRBV12-3/TRBV12-4
TGTGCCAGCAAACTGACAGGGGGCGATCAGCCCCAGCATTTT
CASKLTGGDQPQHF
>TRBJ2-5|NA|TRBD1|TRBV7-3
TGTGCCAGCAGCCAACAGGGGGAAGAGACCCAGTACTTC
CASSQQGEETQYF
>TRBJ2-2|few|TRBD2|TRBV12-5
TGTGCTAGCGGGAGGGACACCGGGGAGCTGTTTTTT
CASGRDTGELFF
>TRBJ1-2|NA|TRBD1|TRBV12-3/TRBV12-4
TGTGCCAGCAGTTTAGGGACAGGGGCTTACGGCTACACCTTC
CASSLGTGAYGYTF
>TRBJ2-3|NA|NA|TRBV20-1
TGCAGTGCTAGAGATAAGACTAACACAGATACGCAGTATTTT
CSARDKTNTDTQYF
>TRBJ2-1|NA|NA|TRBV27
TGTGCCAGCAGTTCTCACCTTGACAGGCGTACCTACAATGAGCAGTTCTTC
CASSSHLDRRTYNEQFF
>TRBJ2-3|few|NA|TRBV11-2
TGTGCCAGCAGCTTAATTCTTTCGGCAGGGGATTCCGGAGATACGCAGTATTTT
CASSLILSAGDSGDTQYF
>TRBJ1-1|few|NA|TRBV12-3/TRBV12-4
TGTGCCAGCAGTCTAGGCCGCGGGGAGACTGAAGCTTTCTTT
CASSLGRGETEAFF
>TRBJ2-7|NA|NA|TRBV7-9
TGTGCCAGCAGCCGACGGGAATCCTACGAGCAGTACTTC
CASSRRESYEQYF
>TRBJ2-1|few|NA|TRBV6-1
TGTGCCAGCAGTGAAGCGCTCCTTTACTACAATGAGCAGTTCTTC
CASSEALLYYNEQFF
>TRBJ2-2|NA|NA|TRBV6-2/TRBV6-3
TGTGCCAGCACCCCCAGGCGAGCGGGCAATAACACCGGGGAGCTGTTTTTT
CASTPRRAGNNTGELFF
>TRBJ2-2|NA|NA|TRBV27
TGTGCCAGCCACCAGCCGGGTAGCGACACCGGGGAGCTGTTTTTT
CASHQPGSDTGELFF
>TRBJ2-1|NA|NA|TRBV4-2
TGTGCCAGCAGCCAAGCGGGTTGGGCCTACAATGAGCAGTTCTTC
CASSQAGWAYNEQFF
>TRBJ2-1|NA|NA|TRBV28
TGTGTCAGCGCCCAGGGCGGCGCAAACAATGAGCAGTTCTTC
CVSAQGGANNEQFF
>TRBJ2-4|few|NA|TRBV5-6
TGTGCCAGCAGCTGGCTGGGGCTAGCAACGGGGGATGGCGTGTGGGCCAAAAACATTCAGTACTTC
CASSWLGLATGDGVWAKNIQYF
>TRBJ2-7|NA|NA|TRBV28
TGTGCCAGCAGTCCGCCGGGACTTACCTACGAGCAGTACTTC
CASSPPGLTYEQYF
>TRBJ1-2|few|NA|TRBV28
TGTGCCAGCAGTTTAAGCACAGGATATAACTATGGCTACACCTTC
CASSLSTGYNYGYTF
>TRBJ1-4|few|NA|TRBV7-4
TGTGCCAGCAGCTTAGCTACGGGGGCTAATGAAAAACTGTTTTTT
CASSLATGANEKLFF
>TRBJ2-7|NA|NA|TRBV10-3
TGTGCCATCAGCTGGGACACTCCCTACGAGCAGTACTTC
CAISWDTPYEQYF
>TRBJ2-1|NA|NA|TRBV6-2/TRBV6-3
TGTGCCAGCAACGAAGCGGGCCGGTTCTTTCAGTTCTTC
CASNEAGRFFQFF
>TRBJ2-6|once|NA|TRBV2
TGTGCCATCCAGGGAAGGGGAACTGGGGCCAACGTCCTGACTTTC
CAIQGRGTGANVLTF
>TRBJ2-3|few|TRBD2|TRBV15
TGTGCCACCAGCAGGACTAGCGGAGCCTCTGGCACAGATACGCAGTATTTT
CATSRTSGASGTDTQYF
>TRBJ1-2|many|NA|TRBV7-3
TGTGCCAGCAGCTTAAATGGTCCGGCAGACACTCGCTACACCTTC
CASSLNGPADTRYTF
>TRBJ1-5|NA|NA|TRBV12-3/TRBV12-4
TGTGCCACGGCAGGGGGCAATCAGCCCCAGCATTTT
CATAGGNQPQHF
>TRBJ2-2|NA|NA|TRBV23-1
TGCGCCAGCAGTCATTCGGGGATTGGAACCGGGGAGCTGTTTTTT
CASSHSGIGTGELFF
>TRBJ2-2|NA|TRBD1|TRBV5-1
TGCGCCAGCAGCCGGGGGCAGGGGGCAAGGACCGGGGAGCTGTTTTTT
CASSRGQGARTGELFF
>TRBJ2-3|few|NA|TRBV6-4
TGTGCCAGCAGTGAAGGGAGCGGGAGCACAGATACGCAGTATTTT
CASSEGSGSTDTQYF
>TRBJ1-4|NA|NA|TRBV7-2
TGTGCCAGCAGCTTAGCACGAACGGGGGCAACTAATGAAAAACTGTTTTTT
CASSLARTGATNEKLFF